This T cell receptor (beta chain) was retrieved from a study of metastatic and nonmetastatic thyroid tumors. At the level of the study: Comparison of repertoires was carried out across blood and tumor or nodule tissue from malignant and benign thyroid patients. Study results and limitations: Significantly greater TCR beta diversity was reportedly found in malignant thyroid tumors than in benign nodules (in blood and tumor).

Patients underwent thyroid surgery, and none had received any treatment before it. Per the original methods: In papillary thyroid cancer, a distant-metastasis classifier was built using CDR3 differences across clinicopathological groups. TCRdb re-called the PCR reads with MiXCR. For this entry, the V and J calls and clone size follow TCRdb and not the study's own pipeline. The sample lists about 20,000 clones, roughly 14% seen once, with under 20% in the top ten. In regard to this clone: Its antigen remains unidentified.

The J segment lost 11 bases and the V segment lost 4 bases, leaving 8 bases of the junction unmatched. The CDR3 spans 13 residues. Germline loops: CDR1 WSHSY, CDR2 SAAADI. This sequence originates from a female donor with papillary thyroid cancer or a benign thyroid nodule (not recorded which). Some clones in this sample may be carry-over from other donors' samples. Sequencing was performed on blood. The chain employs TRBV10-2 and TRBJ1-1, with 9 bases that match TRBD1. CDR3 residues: CASSARTGVAAFF. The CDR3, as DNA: TGCGCCAGCAGTGCCAGGACAGGGGTCGCGGCTTTCTTT.